This T cell receptor beta chain was found in a study of CD8+ T cells in alopecia areata. Findings and caveats of the study: Elevated clonality characterized lesional scalp relative to normal scalp, particularly in alopecia totalis/universalis. TCR sharing across patients was less clear than in mice, possibly HLA-related.

Turning to this clone: The target antigen is unknown.

Alopecia areata patients had lesional scalp punch biopsies and peripheral blood taken from them. From PBMCs, CD4+ and CD8+ T cells were sorted. Reverse transcribed after extraction, RNA yielded cDNA as the sequencing template. Only in-frame clones appear in the TCRdb table, and some are missing; sequencing was by immunoSEQ multiplex PCR. The table lists 100,000 to 150,000 clones, around 48% of them singletons, with approximately 10% in the top ten. Trimming pared 5 bases from V and 5 bases from J, leaving 13 bases between. The germline V gene encodes CDR1 SQVTM and CDR2 ANQGSEA. The CDR3 spans 12 residues.

The chain combines TRBV29-1 with TRBJ2-7; a weak D match, TRBD1 (5 bases). The sequence came from a human donor with alopecia areata. The sequencing input was NKG2D-low CD8+ T cells sorted from blood. The CDR3 nucleotides are TGCAGCGTTCAGCCAGGGTCCAACGAGCAGTACTTC. It codes for CSVQPGSNEQYF.